This T cell receptor beta chain was obtained from a study of blood T cells in healthy people across ages. It was with a sample-barcoded 5' primer and a J-beta primer mix that a second PCR of roughly 7 to 11 cycles was run. The study obtained at least 2.5 million CDR3-containing paired-end reads from every sample. TCRdb re-derived calls from the 5' RACE reads in MiXCR, one entry per CDR3 protein. The table records about 1.7 million distinct CDR3 sequences, 28% of them present only once. This clonotype was recorded a few times. The antigen is not known. Study observations and caveats: Underestimates were what the diversity estimates from one million T cells were considered to be.

Germline V gene lookup returns CDR1 LGHDT and CDR2 YNNKEL (reference sequence). CDR3 length equals 13 residues. Trimming left V 7 bases short and J 9 bases short, with 17 bases between. With each sample, at least 5 micrograms of total RNA were extracted. This sequence joins TRBV3-1 and TRBJ2-3; tentatively, D is TRBD1 (6 bases). Sequencing was carried out using blood. This TCR was sampled from a woman between 25 and 40 years old in good health. Written as DNA, the CDR3 is TGTGCCAGCACGACCGGGGTTCAGGGGACGCAGTATTTT. Protein sequence: CASTTGVQGTQYF.